The table lists the clone carrying this TCR beta chain with many counts. CDR1 and CDR2 (germline): SQVTM, ANQGSEA. The CDR3 runs to 13 residues. Trimming stripped 5 bases from V and 0 bases from J, with 7 bases between. This entry comes from a study of T cells in Graves' hyperthyroidism and ophthalmopathy. Regions amplified from RNA transcripts were the TCR beta CDR3 regions. Initially, a first-round RT-PCR of the TCR CDR3 employed the HTBI primer set. Each CDR3 protein is one row after TCRdb ran MiXCR on the multiplex PCR reads. There are more than 300,000 distinct CDR3 sequences in the sample; approximately 18% occur only once, and 30% to 40% lies in the top ten.

The sequencing input was blood. The TCR comes from a woman aged 25 to 39 with Graves' hyperthyroidism that later progressed to Graves' ophthalmopathy. The chain is built from TRBV29-1 and TRBJ2-2; D gene uncertain. The CDR3 bases are TGCAGCGTTAGGAGACCGAACACCGGGGAGCTGTTTTTT. The encoded protein is CSVRRPNTGELFF.